This T cell receptor beta chain was identified during a study of Graves' ophthalmopathy and Graves' hyperthyroidism. The germline gives CDR1 MDHEN, CDR2 SYDVKM. V lost 7 bases, J lost 2 bases, and 14 bases stayed unmatched. The CDR3 runs to 16 residues. Amplification targeted the TCR beta CDR3 regions, with RNA transcripts as the source material. First-round RT-PCR employed HTBI primers, with a second-round multiplex PCR after it. TCRdb used MiXCR to reprocess the multiplex PCR reads, holding one entry per CDR3 protein. The sample records some 170,000 distinct CDR3 sequences, roughly two fifths being singletons.

The sample consisted of peripheral blood. The chain carries TRBV28 and TRBJ2-7; 7 nucleotides line up with TRBD2. The receptor was derived from a young man with Graves' ophthalmopathy. CDR3 protein: CASTGGTLGSTYEQYF. The CDR3 region has the DNA TGTGCCAGCACCGGGGGGACCTTGGGGTCAACCTACGAGCAGTACTTC.